One and the same sample provided the 27 T cell receptor beta chains below, sequenced in a study of OX40 agonist ivuxolimab in advanced cancers. Libraries were prepared by immunoSEQ multiplex PCR; TCRdb keeps only in-frame clonotypes and omits some of them. The data contain fewer than 55,000 clones, about 86% of them singletons. Sequenced here: CD4+ or CD8+ T cells sorted from blood, sampled in a trial of the OX40 agonist ivuxolimab. Receptors originate from an adult with an advanced solid tumor such as melanoma, head and neck, liver or kidney cancer.

The genes are TRBV6-6 and TRBJ2-7; no definite D call. Trimming took 4 bases from V and 3 from J, leaving 13 bases between them. Germline V gene lookup returns CDR1 MNHNY and CDR2 SVGAGI (reference sequence). The CDR3 extends over 14 amino acids. The DNA of the CDR3 is TGTGCCAGCAGTTCCCAGACGGGCAGCTACGAGCAGTACTTC. Residues: CASSSQTGSYEQYF.

This clone showed up just once. The rearrangement joins TRBV5-6 to TRBJ2-5, with 8 bases aligning to TRBD1. Looked up from germline, CDR1 is SGHDT and CDR2 is YYEEEE. The J segment lost 5 bases and the V segment lost 4 bases, leaving 7 bases of the junction unmatched. The CDR3 is 14 residues long. CDR3 sequence: CASSTGQGWETQYF. CDR3 nucleotides: TGTGCCAGCAGCACCGGACAGGGTTGGGAGACCCAGTACTTC.

This clone appeared a single time. The chain carries TRBV10-3 and TRBJ2-1; 9 nucleotides line up with TRBD2. The length of the CDR3 is 14 residues. V shed 7 bases, J shed 5 bases, and the junction held 6 bases outside the gene matches. Germline V CDR1 and CDR2: ENHRY, SYGVKD. The CDR3 loop reads CAITPAGGHNEQFF. In DNA form, the CDR3 reads TGTGCCATCACCCCAGCGGGAGGTCACAATGAGCAGTTCTTC.

The V gene is TRBV5-5, the J gene TRBJ2-7; D unresolved. Germline lookup yields CDR1 SGHKS and CDR2 YYEKEE (reference sequence). The V end was cut by 2 bases, the J end by 0 bases, with 12 bases between. The length of the CDR3 is 15 residues. The CDR3: CASSFRIGFSYEQYF. In DNA, the CDR3 is TGTGCCAGCAGCTTCCGCATAGGCTTCTCCTACGAGCAGTACTTC.

The chain has TRBV9 and TRBJ2-7, with a weak D call TRBD2 (6 bases). The V end lost 4 bases, the J end lost 3 bases, and 20 bases lay between the germline ends. Germline V gene data show CDR1 as SGDLS and CDR2 as YYNGEE. The CDR3 has 16 amino acids. The CDR3: CASSPSMAGLYYEQYF. In nucleotides, the CDR3 is TGTGCCAGCAGCCCAAGCATGGCGGGACTTTACTACGAGCAGTACTTC.

This clone was observed once. V usage is TRBV2 and J usage is TRBJ1-2; D gene uncertain. Trimming removed 2 bases at V and 2 bases at J, with 9 bases between. Germline V lookup: CDR1 SNHLY, CDR2 FYNNEI. The CDR3 length is 14 residues. The CDR3 spells CASSENTVNYGYTF. The CDR3 nucleotides are TGTGCCAGCAGTGAAAACACAGTCAACTATGGCTACACCTTC.

The chain carries TRBV19 and TRBJ1-2; TRBD1 agrees at 7 bases. The CDR3 is 12 residues long. The germline V gene has CDR1 LNHDA and CDR2 SQIVND (reference sequence). The V segment lost 0 bases and the J segment 10 bases; nucleotides outside the gene matches: 2. The CDR3 region has the DNA TGTGCCAGTAGTATAGAAGGGACAGTCTACACCTTC. As protein: CASSIEGTVYTF.

The chain is built from TRBV6-5 and TRBJ2-7, with 8 bases matching TRBD1. Germline trimming cut 6 bases from V and 5 bases from J; bases unmatched to any gene: 12. The CDR3 is made up of 15 amino acids. CDR1 and CDR2 (germline): MNHEY, SVGAGI. The CDR3: CASRKRRDRNNEQYF. CDR3 nucleotide sequence: TGTGCCAGCAGAAAAAGACGGGACAGGAATAACGAGCAGTACTTC.

The rearrangement joins TRBV19 to TRBJ2-5; 10 nucleotides match TRBD2. V lost 6 bases and J lost 4; bases outside the gene matches: 8. This CDR3 contains 15 residues. CDR1 and CDR2 (germline): LNHDA, SQIVND (reference sequence). The CDR3: CASRESSGRRETQYF. The CDR3 DNA follows: TGTGCCAGTAGAGAGTCTAGCGGGAGAAGAGAGACCCAGTACTTC.

This clone was seen more than once but under ten times. The J gene is TRBJ2-5, the V gene TRBV30; D possibly corresponds to TRBD2 (7 bases). V lost 4 bases and J lost 1, with 10 bases in between. The CDR3 spans 13 residues. Germline CDR1 is GTSNPN and CDR2 is SVGIG (reference sequence). Written as DNA, the CDR3 is TGTGCCTGGAACCGGGGGGCCCAAGAGACCCAGTACTTC. Its translation is CAWNRGAQETQYF.

V usage is TRBV19 and J usage is TRBJ1-2; no clear D. This CDR3 region has 14 residues. The V gene lost 5 bases and the J gene lost 4 bases, with 14 bases spanning the gap. Germline CDR1 and CDR2: LNHDA and SQIVND (reference sequence). The CDR3 region has the DNA TGTGCCAGTAGTTTGGTAGCGGTCCTCTATGGCTACACCTTC. Protein sequence: CASSLVAVLYGYTF.

The gene calls are TRBV11-1 and TRBJ2-1, with TRBD2 matching 10 bases. CDR1 is SGHAT, CDR2 FQDESV, per germline (reference sequence). Unmatched junction bases numbered 7, after V lost 1 base and J lost 1 base. This CDR3 comprises 18 residues. The CDR3 DNA sequence: TGTGCCAGCAGCTTAGATTGGCTAGCGGGAGAATCCTACAATGAGCAGTTCTTC. Protein product: CASSLDWLAGESYNEQFF.

The chain is built from TRBV21-1 and TRBJ2-1; the D call in the table, TRBD1, was not verified against the DNA. TRBV21-1 is given as a pseudogene. CDR3 length: 15 amino acids. CDR3 in DNA: TGTGCCAGCAGCAAACGCGGACAGGGAGTTAATGAGCAGTTCTTC. Translation gives CASSKRGQGVNEQFF.

V gene TRBV11-1 combines with J gene TRBJ2-1; no firm D call. The CDR3 covers 15 residues. V dropped 2 bases and J dropped 1 base, with 9 bases sitting between them. From germline, CDR1 is SGHAT and CDR2 FQDESV (reference sequence). The CDR3 here is CASSLYGRSYNEQFF. The CDR3 nucleotides read TGTGCCAGCAGCTTATACGGCAGGTCCTACAATGAGCAGTTCTTC.

The chain combines TRBV5-8 with TRBJ1-2; the match to TRBD1 covers 8 bases. Germline V gene lookup returns CDR1 SGHTS and CDR2 YDEGEE. Trimming at V came to 1 base and at J to 7 bases, leaving 6 bases not matched to a gene. The CDR3 runs to 14 residues. CDR3 sequence reads: CASSLRTGLSGYTF. The CDR3 coding sequence is TGTGCCAGCAGCTTGCGGACAGGGCTTTCTGGCTACACCTTC.

This clone has just one count. The genes are TRBV5-1 and TRBJ2-1, with D possibly being TRBD1 or TRBD2 (6 bases each). The CDR3 totals 16 residues. With 4 bases removed from V and 8 bases from J, the gap between germline ends came to 22 bases. The germline V gene has CDR1 SGHRS and CDR2 YFSETQ. CDR3 nucleotides: TGCGCCAGCAGCCCTAATGTTCTGGGGGGCCTCGATGAGCAGTTCTTC. The encoded protein is CASSPNVLGGLDEQFF.

The chain links TRBV29-1 to TRBJ2-2, with D possibly TRBD1 on 6 matching bases. There are 16 residues in the CDR3. Trimming removed 0 bases at V and 2 bases at J, with 13 bases between. In germline, CDR1 is SQVTM, CDR2 ANQGSEA. The CDR3 here is CSVEDRFRGNTGELFF. CDR3 nucleotides: TGCAGCGTTGAAGATCGGTTCAGGGGCAACACCGGGGAGCTGTTTTTT.

This sequence joins TRBV18 and TRBJ1-4; tentative D call: TRBD1 (5 bases). Trimming removed 6 bases from V and 4 bases from J, with 24 bases in between. The CDR3 spans 18 residues. Germline-derived CDR1 and CDR2 are KGHSH and LQKENI. The CDR3 region has the DNA TGTGCCAGCTCTCGCTCCCTGGCCGGGGGGAGAGATAATGAAAAACTGTTTTTT. It yields the protein CASSRSLAGGRDNEKLFF.

The genes are TRBV9 and TRBJ2-7; D may correspond to TRBD1 or TRBD2 (5 bases each). Germline assignment: CDR1 SGDLS and CDR2 YYNGEE. The V end lost 4 bases, the J end lost 2 bases, and 13 bases lay between the germline ends. This CDR3 has 14 residues. In DNA form, the CDR3 reads TGTGCCAGCAGCAATAATAGGGGACCCTACGAGCAGTACTTC. Protein: CASSNNRGPYEQYF. The full variable domain, with the rest looked up from reference TRBV9 and TRBJ2-7, is DSGVTQTPKHLITATGQRVTLRCSPRSGDLSVYWYQQSLDQGLQFLIQYYNGEERAKGNILERFSAQQFPDLHSELNLSSLELGDSALYFCASSNNRGPYEQYFGPGTRLTVT.

The chain uses TRBV28 and TRBJ2-6; D unclear. Germline CDR1 MDHEN, CDR2 SYDVKM. The CDR3 sequence is 18 residues long. Trimming removed 6 bases at V and 0 bases at J, with 18 bases between. The CDR3 nucleotides read TGTGCCAGCAGGAGAGGATTGCGGCGGCCCTCTGGGGCCAACGTCCTGACTTTC. Its translation is CASRRGLRRPSGANVLTF.

J is TRBJ2-5 and V is TRBV9, with TRBD1 as a possible D gene (6 bases). The CDR3 is 14 amino acids. V lost 0 bases and J lost 3, with 9 bases in between. The V gene's germline CDR1 is SGDLS and CDR2 YYNGEE. CDR3 nucleotide sequence: TGTGCCAGCAGCGTAGTGGCAGGGGAAGAGACCCAGTACTTC. This encodes CASSVVAGEETQYF.

The V gene is TRBV6-5, the J gene TRBJ1-5, with D hard to call. CDR1 is MNHEY, CDR2 SVGAGI, per germline. The CDR3 is made up of 12 amino acids. V lost 6 bases to trimming and J lost 1 base, with 4 bases between them. Here the CDR3 DNA reads TGTGCCAGCAGAGAGAGCAATCAGCCCCAGCATTTT. Translated, it gives CASRESNQPQHF.

The chain uses TRBV7-9 and TRBJ1-2; a weak D match, TRBD1 (5 bases). Trimming removed 2 bases from V and 6 bases from J, with 13 bases in between. The CDR3 is 14 amino acids. Germline V gene data show CDR1 as SEHNR and CDR2 as FQNEAQ (reference sequence). The CDR3 region has the DNA TGTGCCAGCAGCTTACCTAAGGGGACCAATGGCTACACCTTC. Its translation is CASSLPKGTNGYTF. The full variable domain, completed using reference TRBV7-9 and TRBJ1-2, is DTGVSQNPRHKITKRGQNVTFRCDPISEHNRLYWYRQTLGQGPEFLTYFQNEAQLEKSRLLSDRFSAERPKGSFSTLEIQRTEQGDSAMYLCASSLPKGTNGYTFGSGTRLTVV.

This chain connects TRBV4-3 to TRBJ2-1; D unresolved. Trimming removed 0 bases from V and 7 bases from J, with 7 bases in between. Germline CDR1 is LGHNA and CDR2 is YSLEER. There are 13 residues in the CDR3. The CDR3 here is CASSQDWWNEQFF. In nucleotides, the CDR3 is TGCGCCAGCAGCCAAGATTGGTGGAATGAGCAGTTCTTC.

This chain links TRBV28 with TRBJ2-5; 10 positions agree with TRBD1. Losses at the gene ends were 2 bases for V and 5 bases for J; bases not matched to a gene: 5. CDR1 and CDR2 (germline): MDHEN, SYDVKM. There are 15 residues in the CDR3. CDR3 sequence reads: CASSLGGQGVETQYF. CDR3 nucleotide sequence: TGTGCCAGCAGTTTAGGAGGACAGGGGGTTGAGACCCAGTACTTC.

The genes are TRBV5-1 and TRBJ2-3; D uncertain. CDR1 and CDR2 from the germline V gene are SGHRS and YFSETQ. The V end lost 0 bases, the J end lost 1 base, and 9 bases lay between the germline ends. The CDR3 contains 15 residues. The CDR3 region has the DNA TGCGCCAGCAGCTTGGGGACGTTCGGCACAGATACGCAGTATTTT. It is translated as CASSLGTFGTDTQYF.

The chain recombines TRBV7-9 with TRBJ2-7; TRBD1 matches at 8 bases. The CDR3 loop spans 14 amino acids. After removal of 5 bases from V and 2 bases from J, the junction contained 5 bases not matched to a gene. Germline V gene data show CDR1 as SEHNR and CDR2 as FQNEAQ (reference sequence). The CDR3 nucleotides read TGTGCCAGCAGCCCACAGGGGGGACCCTACGAGCAGTACTTC. Translation: CASSPQGGPYEQYF. Filled out from reference TRBV7-9 and TRBJ2-7, the complete variable domain reads DTGVSQNPRHKITKRGQNVTFRCDPISEHNRLYWYRQTLGQGPEFLTYFQNEAQLEKSRLLSDRFSAERPKGSFSTLEIQRTEQGDSAMYLCASSPQGGPYEQYFGPGTRLTVT.